The subject of this entry is one T cell receptor beta chain. This entry belongs to a study of blood T cell repertoires in COVID-19. The data were produced by immunoSEQ multiplex PCR, yet TCRdb's version contains in-frame clones alone and is incomplete. The sample holds around 270,000 clones, 84% seen once. Specimen: peripheral blood. This sequence was found in a woman aged 40 to 50 who had recovered from COVID-19.

The CDR3 coding sequence is TGTGCCAGCAGCCCCCACGGGACAGGAACTTTGGGCTTTGAAAAACTGTTTTTT. Translation gives CASSPHGTGTLGFEKLFF. The chain uses TRBV11-2 and TRBJ1-4; 8 positions agree with TRBD1. The CDR3 loop spans 18 amino acids. Trimming removed 5 bases from V and 7 bases from J; junction bases left unmatched: 18. Looked up from germline, CDR1 is SGHAT and CDR2 is FQNNGV.